Presented here are 23 T cell receptor beta chains from one specimen sequenced in a study of regulatory T cells in long-lasting Graves disease. Time point given: persistent/refractory GD, antithyroid drugs over 5 years with positive TRAb. Generation of the TCR library employed RNA extracted from PBMCs. Combining iRepertoire HTBI primers with Arm-PCR of CDR3 regions, the authors built TCR beta libraries. TCRdb called the multiplex PCR reads again in MiXCR, with one record for every CDR3 protein. The sample includes 700,000 or so distinct CDR3 sequences, about 32% seen only once; the top ten take about two fifths. The sample in question was peripheral blood mononuclear cells (PBMCs), obtained when the disease was refractory, from a patient treated with antithyroid drugs. These receptors all come from a female donor with Graves disease.

This chain joins TRBV12-3 or TRBV12-4 and TRBJ1-3; D is possibly TRBD1 (5 bases). V was shortened by 3 bases and J by 4 bases, with 10 bases between the two germline ends. CDR3 length equals 14 residues. This chain's CDR3 is CASSLWGWGNTIYF. The CDR3 DNA follows: TGTGCCAGCAGTTTGTGGGGCTGGGGAAACACCATATATTTT.

The chain employs TRBV6-1 and TRBJ2-5, with 10 bases aligning to TRBD1. From germline, CDR1 is MNHNS and CDR2 SASEGT. The CDR3 runs to 16 residues. J lost 3 bases, V lost 4 bases, and 8 bases had no gene match. The CDR3 is CASSGRTGGGEETQYF. The DNA of the CDR3 is TGTGCCAGCAGTGGTAGGACAGGGGGGGGGGAAGAGACCCAGTACTTC.

V and J are TRBV6-1 and TRBJ1-5; no reliable D call. From germline, CDR1 is MNHNS and CDR2 SASEGT. The CDR3 sequence is 15 residues long. V was cut by 1 base and J by 1 base, with 8 bases left in between. CDR3 nucleotides: TGTGCCAGCAGTGAAGGTATAGGGAGCAATCAGCCCCAGCATTTT. Protein: CASSEGIGSNQPQHF.

This clonotype was counted between two and nine times. This chain joins TRBV19 and TRBJ1-1; no firm D call. The CDR3 spans 13 residues. Trimming took 6 bases from V and 1 from J, leaving 9 bases between them. In germline, CDR1 is LNHDA, CDR2 SQIVND (reference sequence). CDR3 coding DNA: TGTGCCAGTAGCGGACTCCGGAACACTGAAGCTTTCTTT. Translation gives CASSGLRNTEAFF.

The chain uses TRBV6-1 and TRBJ2-6, with D unresolved. This CDR3 is 18 amino acids long. V lost 9 bases and J lost 0, with 21 bases in between. Germline CDR1 MNHNS, CDR2 SASEGT. In DNA, the CDR3 is TGTGCCAGTTATGCCAGGACCTCGACTCTCTCTGGGGCCAACGTCCTGACTTTC. This encodes CASYARTSTLSGANVLTF.

This clonotype was recorded at least ten times. The chain employs TRBV28 and TRBJ1-1, with D perhaps TRBD1 (5 bases). The CDR3 covers 16 residues. Trimming pared 5 bases from V and 0 bases from J, leaving 16 bases between. Germline V gene lookup returns CDR1 MDHEN and CDR2 SYDVKM. In DNA, the CDR3 is TGTGCCAGCAGTCCCCCTATGTACAGGTTGAACACTGAAGCTTTCTTT. Protein: CASSPPMYRLNTEAFF. The full variable domain, with the rest looked up from reference TRBV28 and TRBJ1-1, is DVKVTQSSRYLVKRTGEKVFLECVQDMDHENMFWYRQDPGLGLRLIYFSYDVKMKEKGDIPEGYSVSREKKERFSLILESASTNQTSMYLCASSPPMYRLNTEAFFGQGTRLTVV.

In this sample, this clonotype turned up many times. The chain has TRBV12-3 or TRBV12-4 and TRBJ2-1; perhaps TRBD2 as D (6 bases). The CDR3 spans 18 residues. V lost 3 bases to trimming and J lost 1 base, with 19 bases between them. This CDR3 is CASSFVLAPPVSYNEQFF. CDR3 in DNA: TGTGCCAGCAGTTTCGTACTAGCTCCTCCGGTGTCCTACAATGAGCAGTTCTTC.

The V call is TRBV27, the J call TRBJ2-7, with TRBD2 matching 7 bases. Germline loops: CDR1 MNHEY, CDR2 SMNVEV (reference sequence). The ends lost 3 bases at V and 1 base at J; junction bases unmatched: 6. CDR3 length: 15 amino acids. The CDR3 DNA reads TGTGCCAGCAGTTTCGGCGGGGAGGGATCCTACGAGCAGTACTTC. Residues: CASSFGGEGSYEQYF.

About this clonotype: This may be a read error, as it is one base from a much larger clone. This chain links TRBV11-2 with TRBJ2-7; 9 bases fit TRBD2. V was pared by 4 bases and J by 2 bases, with 6 bases of the junction left unmatched. Germline V lookup: CDR1 SGHAT, CDR2 FQNNGV. This CDR3 region has 15 residues. The CDR3 DNA is TGTGCCAGCAGCTCACGACTAGCGGAGACCTACGAGCAGTACTTC. This translates into CASSSRLAETYEQYF.

The chain joins TRBV6-1 to TRBJ2-1, with TRBD2 as a possible D gene (5 bases). Germline-derived CDR1 and CDR2 are MNHNS and SASEGT. The CDR3 consists of 15 residues. Trimming removed 1 base at V and 0 bases at J, with 7 bases between. This CDR3 is CASSEVAGSYNEQFF. CDR3 coding DNA: TGTGCCAGCAGTGAAGTTGCGGGCTCCTACAATGAGCAGTTCTTC.

The chain has TRBV28 and TRBJ1-5; D remains unclear. CDR3 size: 14 residues. Trimming cost V 3 bases and J 7 bases, with 13 bases left between them. The germline gives CDR1 MDHEN, CDR2 SYDVKM. CDR3 loop: CASSFLGIGQPQHF. The DNA for the CDR3 is TGTGCCAGCAGTTTTCTAGGGATAGGCCAGCCCCAGCATTTT.

The J gene is TRBJ2-7, the V gene TRBV7-2, with TRBD2 matching over 9 bases. The trim removed 1 base at V and 4 bases at J, leaving 5 bases unmatched. This CDR3 has 15 residues. CDR1 SGHTA and CDR2 FQGNSA come from the germline V gene. In nucleotides, the CDR3 is TGTGCCAGCAGCTTAGGCGGGAGGGCCATATACGAGCAGTACTTC. Protein product: CASSLGGRAIYEQYF.

The genes are TRBV2 and TRBJ2-7; D is uncertain. CDR1 is SNHLY and CDR2 is FYNNEI in the germline V gene. The CDR3 consists of 14 residues. V lost 1 base to trimming and J lost 5 bases, with 12 bases between them. The CDR3 sequence: CASSEGRLLDEQYF. The CDR3 nucleotides are TGTGCCAGCAGTGAAGGTCGGCTTCTCGACGAGCAGTACTTC.

The chain employs TRBV18 and TRBJ1-2, with 8 bases matching TRBD1. Germline values: CDR1 KGHSH, CDR2 LQKENI. Losses at the gene ends were 4 bases for V and 3 bases for J; bases not matched to a gene: 7. This CDR3 has 15 residues. In nucleotides, the CDR3 is TGTGCCAGCTCACTGTCAGGGGGCCTATACTATGGCTACACCTTC. Translation gives CASSLSGGLYYGYTF.

This clonotype has ten or more counts. This rearrangement joins TRBV11-2 to TRBJ2-5; D unresolved. The CDR3 runs 18 residues. V dropped 1 base and J dropped 5 bases, with 23 bases sitting between them. CDR1 and CDR2 from the germline V gene are SGHAT and FQNNGV. The CDR3 here is CASSLGARQPALGETQYF. CDR3 DNA sequence: TGTGCCAGCAGCTTAGGGGCCCGGCAGCCCGCGCTCGGGGAGACCCAGTACTTC.

This clonotype was recorded many times. The chain uses TRBV12-3 or TRBV12-4 and TRBJ1-4; the match to TRBD1 covers 10 bases. J lost 5 bases, V lost 5 bases, and 5 bases had no gene match. CDR3 size: 15 residues. CDR3 residues: CASSPDRGQNEKLFF. The CDR3 coding sequence is TGTGCCAGCAGTCCAGACAGGGGGCAAAATGAAAAACTGTTTTTT.

This clonotype was observed once. A much larger clone differs by one base, so this may be a read error. The chain recombines TRBV6-5 with TRBJ1-4, with D possibly matching TRBD1 (6 bases). Germline-derived CDR1 and CDR2 are MNHEY and SVGAGI. This CDR3 region has 17 residues. CDR3 residues: CAGSSTTREGEYEKLFF. The CDR3 DNA follows: TGTGCCGGCAGTTCTACGACCAGGGAGGGGGAATATGAAAAACTGTTTTTT.

This clonotype has more than one count but fewer than ten. The CDR3, as DNA: TGTGCCAGCAGTTACTCGAGACTCCCCCAACCGGGACAGGGGGCGCGTCGGGGTAATTCACCCCTCCACTTT. Protein: CASSYSRLPQPGQGARRGNSPLHF. The chain combines TRBV6-5 with TRBJ1-6; 12 bases line up with TRBD1. This CDR3 is 24 amino acids long. V gave up 0 bases and J gave up 6 bases; unmatched junction bases: 24. The germline gives CDR1 MNHEY, CDR2 SVGAGI.

This clonotype showed up just a few times. J is TRBJ1-6 and V is TRBV11-2, with a weak D call TRBD1 (5 bases). V lost 1 base and J lost 2, with 12 bases in between. In germline, CDR1 is SGHAT, CDR2 FQNNGV. The length of the CDR3 is 17 residues. CDR3 region: CASSLAVGVPYNSPLHF. For the CDR3, the DNA is TGTGCCAGCAGCTTAGCAGTGGGGGTCCCCTATAATTCACCCCTCCACTTT.

The CDR3 bases are TGCAGCGTTGAGACCGTAAGTCCTGAAGCTTTCTTT. Protein product: CSVETVSPEAFF. The chain is built from TRBV29-1 and TRBJ1-1; D is unclear. This CDR3 comprises 12 residues. V was trimmed by 3 bases and J by 6 bases, leaving 11 bases between them. Per the germline V gene, CDR1 is SQVTM and CDR2 is ANQGSEA.

This rearrangement joins TRBV2 to TRBJ2-7, with a possible D match to TRBD1 (6 bases). With 6 bases removed from V and 4 bases from J, the gap between germline ends came to 10 bases. Germline V lookup: CDR1 SNHLY, CDR2 FYNNEI. This CDR3 comprises 12 residues. CDR3 protein: CASRGADYEQYF. The CDR3 DNA sequence: TGTGCCAGCAGGGGGGCCGATTACGAGCAGTACTTC.

This clonotype was recorded at least ten times. V is TRBV7-9 and J is TRBJ1-2; 7 nucleotides agree with TRBD1. The length of the CDR3 is 14 residues. CDR1 is SEHNR, CDR2 FQNEAQ, per germline (reference sequence). Trimming took 5 bases from V and 8 from J; bases not matched to a gene: 11. The CDR3 region has the DNA TGTGCCAGCAGCCCTCGACAGGGAATCTACGGCTACACCTTC. Its translation: CASSPRQGIYGYTF.

The V call is TRBV3-1, the J call TRBJ1-2; D gene ambiguous. Germline CDR1 and CDR2: LGHDT and YNNKEL (reference sequence). V lost 4 bases to trimming and J lost 2 bases, with 14 bases between them. This CDR3 contains 15 residues. The CDR3 nucleotides read TGTGCCAGCAGCCCCCTTTGGACGGCCAACTATGGCTACACCTTC. Its translation: CASSPLWTANYGYTF.